The TCR beta chain described here comes from a study of identical twins. Study-wide points: Invariant T cells like MAIT and iNKT could partly confound the zero-insertion analyses. Insertions were fewer in abundant cord blood beta clonotypes, whereas memory repertoires showed none of this pattern.

A universal primer site arose from template switching, and cDNA bore unique molecular identifiers. A single record per CDR3 protein comes from TCRdb applying MiXCR to the 5' RACE reads. Seen here are a few hundred thousand distinct CDR3 sequences, roughly 10% observed once, and the top ten hold 8% to 10%. This clonotype appeared many times. Its antigen remains unknown. Healthy Caucasian donors formed the entire cohort. From germline, CDR1 is MNHNS and CDR2 SASEGT. CDR3 length equals 14 residues. V dropped 2 bases and J dropped 8; count of bases not matched to a gene: 1. The sample was naive T cells sorted from blood. The chain recombines TRBV6-1 with TRBJ2-1; 12 positions agree with TRBD2. This TCR came from a woman aged 50 to 60 in good health. The CDR3 loop reads CASSELAGGHEQFF. As DNA, the CDR3 is TGTGCCAGCAGTGAACTAGCGGGAGGGCATGAGCAGTTCTTC.